The clone carrying this T cell receptor beta chain was observed many times. What it binds is unknown. These data belong to a study of CD8 T cells in ankylosing spondylitis. The study, taken as a whole, reports: Seemingly characteristic of ankylosing spondylitis blood was a TCR beta motif consisting of eight highly homologous variants.

Generation of TCR beta libraries employed quantitative 5'-RACE incorporating molecular barcodes. TCRdb re-called the 5' RACE reads with MiXCR, one entry per CDR3 protein. Of some 130,000 distinct CDR3 sequences listed, roughly 13% are singletons. Germline lookup yields CDR1 SQVTM and CDR2 ANQGSEA. The CDR3 totals 13 residues. The receptor was isolated from a female donor with ankylosing spondylitis or in good health (not recorded which). The V gene is TRBV29-1, the J gene TRBJ1-1; a possible D gene is TRBD1 (6 bases). Sample: blood, either unsorted or a sorted T cell fraction (not recorded which). Written as DNA, the CDR3 is TGCACCAGTGGGGGGGCGGTGAACACTGAAGCTTTCTTT. The encoded protein is CTSGGAVNTEAFF.